This TCR beta chain was documented in a study of identical twins. Overall study findings and caveats: There is a chance that invariant MAIT and iNKT cells partially muddied zero-insertion analyses. Conclusions leaned on cross-sectional statistical analysis and did not track the same donors over time. Sequences that were beta out-of-frame showed weaker excess twin sharing.

With template switching, a universal primer site was added, and the cDNA carried unique molecular identifiers. TCRdb re-derived calls from the 5' RACE reads in MiXCR, one entry per CDR3 protein. The data contain 1.5 million or so distinct CDR3 sequences, under 35% of them singletons. V lost 1 base, J lost 3 bases, and 10 bases lay in between. The germline V gene has CDR1 SGHTA and CDR2 FQGNSA. CDR3 length: 15 residues. On this clonotype itself: The antigen is unknown.

Sequenced: cord blood. The TCR sequence derives from a newborn girl in good health. This chain joins TRBV7-2 and TRBJ1-5; D is undetermined. Here the CDR3 DNA reads TGTGCCAGCAGCTTAGGGCAGGTCCTCAATCAGCCCCAGCATTTT. This codes for CASSLGQVLNQPQHF.